This is a list of T cell receptor beta chains from one sample in a study of cytomegalovirus exposure and HLA in healthy donors. The repertoire was sequenced with immunoSEQ multiplex PCR; TCRdb's copy has only in-frame clones and lacks some. Its clone listing holds 50,000 or so clones. Sample: PBMCs. These TCRs come from a man aged 40-49 years in good health and CMV-seropositive. Both conserved end residues are part of each CDR3. A D gene is named only where the DNA matches it firmly.

d_gene: TRBD2; j_gene: TRBJ2-7; v_gene: TRBV6-1; CDR3aa: CASSEGTSGAYEQYF; CDR3nt: TGTGCCAGCAGTGAAGGTACTAGCGGGGCCTACGAGCAGTACTTC
d_gene: NA; j_gene: TRBJ2-2; v_gene: TRBV4-1; CDR3aa: CASSQYGVNGELFF; CDR3nt: TGCGCCAGCAGCCAATACGGGGTGAACGGGGAGCTGTTTTTT
d_gene: NA; j_gene: TRBJ2-2; v_gene: TRBV6-4; CDR3aa: CASQAGAYTGELFF; CDR3nt: TGTGCCAGCCAGGCGGGGGCTTACACCGGGGAGCTGTTTTTT
d_gene: NA; j_gene: TRBJ2-7; v_gene: TRBV4-1; CDR3aa: CASSLDSAYEQYF; CDR3nt: TGCGCCAGCAGCCTGGACTCGGCCTACGAGCAGTACTTC
d_gene: NA; j_gene: TRBJ2-7; v_gene: TRBV5-8; CDR3aa: CASSISYEQYF; CDR3nt: TGTGCCAGCAGCATATCCTACGAGCAGTACTTC
d_gene: TRBD1; j_gene: TRBJ1-2; v_gene: TRBV12-5; CDR3aa: CASGLEGGAGGYTF; CDR3nt: TGTGCTAGTGGTTTGGAAGGGGGCGCTGGGGGCTACACCTTC
d_gene: NA; j_gene: TRBJ2-2; v_gene: TRBV5-1; CDR3aa: CASSPTVTGELFF; CDR3nt: TGCGCCAGCAGCCCGACAGTCACCGGGGAGCTGTTTTTT
d_gene: NA; j_gene: TRBJ2-7; v_gene: TRBV11-2; CDR3aa: CASSSTTGSSYEQYF; CDR3nt: TGTGCCAGCAGCTCAACCACCGGTTCCTCCTACGAGCAGTACTTC
d_gene: TRBD2; j_gene: TRBJ2-2; v_gene: TRBV29-1; CDR3aa: CSVDRGRSPGELFF; CDR3nt: TGCAGCGTTGATCGCGGGAGGTCTCCCGGGGAGCTGTTTTTT
d_gene: NA; j_gene: TRBJ2-7; v_gene: TRBV7-2; CDR3aa: CASSLEAGSSGEQYF; CDR3nt: TGTGCCAGCAGCTTAGAGGCGGGGTCCTCGGGGGAGCAGTACTTC
d_gene: NA; j_gene: TRBJ1-4; v_gene: TRBV6-6; CDR3aa: CASSDTGSEEKLFF; CDR3nt: TGTGCCAGCAGTGACACAGGGAGCGAGGAAAAACTGTTTTTT
d_gene: NA; j_gene: TRBJ2-3; v_gene: TRBV7-3; CDR3aa: CASSFLAESTDTQYF; CDR3nt: TGTGCCAGCAGCTTCTTAGCGGAGAGCACAGATACGCAGTATTTT
d_gene: NA; j_gene: TRBJ2-7; v_gene: TRBV6-5; CDR3aa: CASSYGAASSYEQYF; CDR3nt: TGTGCCAGCAGTTACGGGGCAGCCTCTTCCTACGAGCAGTACTTC
d_gene: TRBD1; j_gene: TRBJ2-7; v_gene: TRBV11-2; CDR3aa: CASSLAGTGILLEQYF; CDR3nt: TGTGCCAGCAGCTTAGCGGGGACAGGGATCCTTCTAGAGCAGTACTTC
d_gene: TRBD2; j_gene: TRBJ2-1; v_gene: TRBV11-2; CDR3aa: CASSWGTSSEQFF; CDR3nt: TGTGCCAGCAGCTGGGGGACTAGCAGTGAGCAGTTCTTC
d_gene: NA; j_gene: TRBJ2-7; v_gene: TRBV7-8; CDR3aa: CASSFLRELSYEQYF; CDR3nt: TGTGCCAGCAGCTTTCTGAGGGAGCTAAGCTACGAGCAGTACTTC
d_gene: NA; j_gene: TRBJ2-2; v_gene: TRBV6-6; CDR3aa: CASNLGIGAGELFF; CDR3nt: TGTGCCAGCAACTTGGGAATCGGGGCCGGGGAGCTGTTTTTT
d_gene: TRBD1; j_gene: TRBJ1-5; v_gene: TRBV28; CDR3aa: CASSSGQANQPQHF; CDR3nt: TGTGCCAGCAGCTCAGGACAGGCCAATCAGCCCCAGCATTTT
d_gene: TRBD1; j_gene: TRBJ2-1; v_gene: TRBV7-9; CDR3aa: CASSSRQGLEDNEQFF; CDR3nt: TGTGCCAGCAGTTCCCGACAGGGGTTGGAGGACAATGAGCAGTTCTTC
d_gene: TRBD2; j_gene: TRBJ2-1; v_gene: TRBV5-1; CDR3aa: CASSPDGLAGPLPKQFF; CDR3nt: TGCGCCAGCAGCCCGGATGGACTAGCGGGGCCGTTGCCGAAGCAGTTCTTC
d_gene: TRBD2; j_gene: TRBJ2-3; v_gene: TRBV5-4; CDR3aa: CASSFRVAGTTDTQYF; CDR3nt: TGTGCCAGCAGCTTTCGGGTAGCGGGGACCACAGATACGCAGTATTTT
d_gene: NA; j_gene: TRBJ2-7; v_gene: TRBV6-6; CDR3aa: CASSYLYEQYF; CDR3nt: TGTGCCAGCAGTTACCTCTACGAGCAGTACTTC
d_gene: TRBD2; j_gene: TRBJ2-4; v_gene: TRBV28; CDR3aa: CASRGVKGSGRAENIQYF; CDR3nt: TGTGCCAGCAGGGGGGTAAAGGGTAGCGGGAGGGCAGAAAACATTCAGTACTTC
d_gene: TRBD2; j_gene: TRBJ2-7; v_gene: TRBV5-1; CDR3aa: CASSWGGVDRSHEQYF; CDR3nt: TGCGCCAGCAGCTGGGGGGGGGTAGATCGATCACACGAGCAGTACTTC
d_gene: NA; j_gene: TRBJ2-3; v_gene: TRBV7-3; CDR3aa: CASSPGDSATDTQYF; CDR3nt: TGTGCCAGCAGCCCCGGGGACTCAGCCACAGATACGCAGTATTTT
d_gene: TRBD1; j_gene: TRBJ2-2; v_gene: TRBV7-3; CDR3aa: CASSWDSNTGELFF; CDR3nt: TGTGCCAGCAGCTGGGACAGTAACACCGGGGAGCTGTTTTTT
d_gene: TRBD1; j_gene: TRBJ1-1; v_gene: TRBV28; CDR3aa: CASRGRTGGQTEAFF; CDR3nt: TGTGCCAGCAGGGGGAGGACAGGGGGTCAGACTGAAGCTTTCTTT
d_gene: NA; j_gene: TRBJ2-7; v_gene: TRBV6-5; CDR3aa: CASSYSRELASYEQYF; CDR3nt: TGTGCCAGCAGTTACTCGAGGGAGCTAGCGAGTTACGAGCAGTACTTC
d_gene: NA; j_gene: TRBJ1-1; v_gene: TRBV5-6; CDR3aa: CASSPGHNLTPLNTEAFF; CDR3nt: TGTGCCAGCAGCCCCGGACACAATTTAACCCCTTTGAACACTGAAGCTTTCTTT
d_gene: TRBD2; j_gene: TRBJ2-3; v_gene: TRBV9; CDR3aa: CASSPSPGRGTDTQYF; CDR3nt: TGTGCCAGCAGCCCTTCTCCCGGGAGGGGCACAGATACGCAGTATTTT
d_gene: NA; j_gene: TRBJ1-1; v_gene: TRBV5-1; CDR3aa: CASSAGGAAPEAFF; CDR3nt: TGCGCCAGCAGCGCGGGGGGGGCAGCCCCTGAAGCTTTCTTT
d_gene: NA; j_gene: TRBJ2-7; v_gene: TRBV19; CDR3aa: CASHRVAPSYEQYF; CDR3nt: TGTGCCAGTCACAGGGTGGCCCCCTCCTACGAGCAGTACTTC
d_gene: NA; j_gene: TRBJ2-5; v_gene: TRBV19; CDR3aa: CASSIQPAVQETQYF; CDR3nt: TGTGCCAGTAGTATTCAACCGGCGGTACAAGAGACCCAGTACTTC
d_gene: TRBD2; j_gene: TRBJ2-3; v_gene: TRBV5-1; CDR3aa: CASTLAGEGDTQYF; CDR3nt: TGCGCCAGCACCTTAGCGGGAGAAGGAGATACGCAGTATTTT
d_gene: NA; j_gene: TRBJ1-6; v_gene: TRBV7-9; CDR3aa: CASSLGSERNSPLHF; CDR3nt: TGTGCCAGCAGCTTAGGTTCAGAAAGAAATTCACCCCTCCACTTT
d_gene: TRBD1; j_gene: TRBJ2-7; v_gene: TRBV6-1; CDR3aa: CASRGTGHEQYF; CDR3nt: TGTGCCAGCAGGGGGACAGGGCACGAGCAGTACTTC
d_gene: NA; j_gene: TRBJ2-1; v_gene: TRBV11-2; CDR3aa: CASSLSVIPYNEQFF; CDR3nt: TGTGCCAGCAGCTTATCAGTAATCCCCTACAATGAGCAGTTCTTC
d_gene: NA; j_gene: TRBJ2-7; v_gene: TRBV7-2; CDR3aa: CASSPPGTYEQYF; CDR3nt: TGTGCCAGCAGCCCCCCGGGAACCTACGAGCAGTACTTC
d_gene: TRBD2; j_gene: TRBJ2-3; v_gene: TRBV30; CDR3aa: CAWSVGGGGRDTQYF; CDR3nt: TGTGCCTGGAGTGTAGGTGGGGGGGGGAGAGATACGCAGTATTTT
d_gene: TRBD2; j_gene: TRBJ2-5; v_gene: TRBV7-9; CDR3aa: CASSLVTGGQETQYF; CDR3nt: TGTGCCAGCAGCTTAGTGACCGGGGGGCAAGAGACCCAGTACTTC
d_gene: TRBD2; j_gene: TRBJ2-3; v_gene: TRBV27; CDR3aa: CASSTLLAGSPTDTQYF; CDR3nt: TGTGCCAGCAGCACCTTACTAGCGGGGTCCCCCACAGATACGCAGTATTTT
d_gene: TRBD1; j_gene: TRBJ1-2; v_gene: TRBV28; CDR3aa: CASSLFRTGIYGYTF; CDR3nt: TGTGCCAGCAGTTTATTTCGGACAGGCATCTATGGCTACACCTTC
d_gene: TRBD2; j_gene: TRBJ2-1; v_gene: TRBV6-1; CDR3aa: CASIRLAGGYNEQFF; CDR3nt: TGTGCCAGCATCCGACTAGCGGGGGGGTACAATGAGCAGTTCTTC
d_gene: NA; j_gene: TRBJ1-3; v_gene: TRBV30; CDR3aa: CAWITTGNTIYF; CDR3nt: TGTGCCTGGATAACAACTGGAAACACCATATATTTT
d_gene: NA; j_gene: TRBJ1-5; v_gene: TRBV29-1; CDR3aa: CSGSIGPNQPQHF; CDR3nt: TGCAGCGGGTCTATTGGGCCCAATCAGCCCCAGCATTTT
d_gene: NA; j_gene: TRBJ1-2; v_gene: TRBV11-2; CDR3aa: CASSLSTAYGYTF; CDR3nt: TGTGCCAGCAGCTTAAGCACAGCCTATGGCTACACCTTC
d_gene: TRBD2; j_gene: TRBJ2-2; v_gene: TRBV9; CDR3aa: CASSTLAGNTGELFF; CDR3nt: TGTGCCAGCAGCACTCTAGCGGGCAACACCGGGGAGCTGTTTTTT
d_gene: NA; j_gene: TRBJ1-1; v_gene: TRBV5-5; CDR3aa: CASSPWTVGGTEAFF; CDR3nt: TGTGCCAGCAGCCCCTGGACCGTCGGAGGCACTGAAGCTTTCTTT
d_gene: TRBD2; j_gene: TRBJ2-5; v_gene: TRBV19; CDR3aa: CASSIDPSGGPKETQYF; CDR3nt: TGTGCCAGTAGTATAGATCCTAGCGGGGGGCCCAAAGAGACCCAGTACTTC
d_gene: NA; j_gene: TRBJ1-2; v_gene: TRBV19; CDR3aa: CATLPPGWNYGYTF; CDR3nt: TGTGCCACCCTCCCCCCAGGGTGGAACTATGGCTACACCTTC
d_gene: TRBD2; j_gene: TRBJ2-7; v_gene: TRBV6-1; CDR3aa: CAGRLAGADEQYF; CDR3nt: TGTGCCGGCAGACTAGCGGGGGCGGACGAGCAGTACTTC
d_gene: TRBD1; j_gene: TRBJ1-1; v_gene: TRBV5-1; CDR3aa: CASSLNRGATEAFF; CDR3nt: TGCGCCAGCAGCTTGAACAGGGGGGCCACTGAAGCTTTCTTT
d_gene: NA; j_gene: TRBJ1-1; v_gene: TRBV6-1; CDR3aa: CASRQVSSPEAFF; CDR3nt: TGTGCCAGCAGACAAGTTTCTAGCCCTGAAGCTTTCTTT